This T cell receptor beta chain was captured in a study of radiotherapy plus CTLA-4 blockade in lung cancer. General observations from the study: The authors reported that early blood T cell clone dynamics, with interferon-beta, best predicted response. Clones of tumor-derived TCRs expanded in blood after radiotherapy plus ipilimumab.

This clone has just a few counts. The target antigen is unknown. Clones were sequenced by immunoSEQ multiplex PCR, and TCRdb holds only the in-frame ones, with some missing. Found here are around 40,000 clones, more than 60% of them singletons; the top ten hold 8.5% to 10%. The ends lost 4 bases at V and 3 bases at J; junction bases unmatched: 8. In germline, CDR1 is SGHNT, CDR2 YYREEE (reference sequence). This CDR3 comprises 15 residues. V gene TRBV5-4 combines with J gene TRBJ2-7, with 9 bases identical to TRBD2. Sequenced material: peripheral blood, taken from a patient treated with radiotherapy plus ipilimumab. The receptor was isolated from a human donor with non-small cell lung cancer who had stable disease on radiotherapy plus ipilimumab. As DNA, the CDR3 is TGTGCCAGCAGCCCGAGCGGGGGGAAGGGCTACGAGCAGTACTTC. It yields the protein CASSPSGGKGYEQYF.